Presented here are 12 T cell receptor beta chains from one specimen sequenced in a study of T cell responses to AZD1222 COVID-19 vaccine. TCRdb's table, derived via immunoSEQ multiplex PCR, lists solely in-frame clones and lacks some. The data contain tens of thousands of clones, roughly nine tenths of them seen just once; the ten biggest clones take up 31%. The sample here was peripheral blood, taken on day 0 of AZD1222 vaccination. Receptors originate from an adult in good health.

The chain recombines TRBV28 with TRBJ1-5; a weak D match, TRBD1 (6 bases). Trimming removed 5 bases at V and 3 bases at J, with 11 bases between. The CDR3 contains 14 residues. Germline assignment: CDR1 MDHEN and CDR2 SYDVKM. The CDR3 loop is CASSPYRDNQPQHF. In nucleotides, the CDR3 is TGTGCCAGCAGTCCCTACAGGGACAATCAGCCCCAGCATTTT.

CDR3 nucleotide sequence: TGTGCCACCAAGCTAGGCGGGACATTAAATCAGCCCCAGCATTTT. It yields the protein CATKLGGTLNQPQHF. J is TRBJ1-5 and V is TRBV15; perhaps TRBD1 as D (6 bases). This CDR3 spans 15 amino acids. The V end was cut by 7 bases, the J end by 4 bases, with 17 bases between. The germline gives CDR1 LNHNV, CDR2 YYDKDF (reference sequence).

This clone was counted a few times. The chain links TRBV4-1 to TRBJ2-7; 8 bases align to TRBD1. V lost 3 bases and J lost 2; bases outside the gene matches: 9. Germline V lookup: CDR1 MGHRA, CDR2 YSYEKL. The CDR3 loop spans 16 amino acids. The CDR3 nucleotides read TGCGCCAGCAGCCAGGACAGGGCCCTACTCGCCTACGAGCAGTACTTC. Translation gives CASSQDRALLAYEQYF.

The chain recombines TRBV4-2 with TRBJ2-3, with a possible D match to TRBD2 (6 bases). Trimming stripped 4 bases from V and 2 bases from J, with 16 bases between. The CDR3 runs to 16 residues. Germline V gene data show CDR1 as LGHNA and CDR2 as YNFKEQ. The CDR3 protein is CASSPGTSPFTDTQYF. The CDR3 bases are TGTGCCAGCAGCCCGGGGACTTCTCCTTTCACAGATACGCAGTATTTT.

The chain uses TRBV10-3 and TRBJ2-3; 8 bases agree with TRBD1. V was pared by 3 bases and J by 3 bases, with 8 bases of the junction left unmatched. Germline V gene data show CDR1 as ENHRY and CDR2 as SYGVKD. The CDR3 runs to 16 residues. The CDR3 loop reads CAISELRDRWTDTQYF. As DNA, the CDR3 is TGTGCCATCAGTGAACTCCGGGACAGGTGGACAGATACGCAGTATTTT.

V is TRBV30 and J is TRBJ1-6; the match to TRBD1 covers 9 bases. There are 15 residues in the CDR3. V lost 1 base to trimming and J lost 7 bases; unmatched junction nucleotides: 5. Germline CDR1 is GTSNPN and CDR2 is SVGIG (reference sequence). The CDR3 DNA reads TGTGCCTGGAGTGCCGGGACAGGGCTAAATTCACCCCTCCACTTT. Residues: CAWSAGTGLNSPLHF.

This rearrangement joins TRBV28 to TRBJ2-7; TRBD1 is a possible D gene (6 bases). Between the trimmed V and J ends, which lost 2 bases and 7 bases, there was a span of 12 bases. The germline gives CDR1 MDHEN, CDR2 SYDVKM. The CDR3 runs 13 residues. The CDR3 nucleotides read TGTGCCAGCAGTTTAAACAGGGTGGGAGAGCAGTACTTC. This gives the protein CASSLNRVGEQYF.

The chain couples TRBV28 to TRBJ1-5; tentatively, D is TRBD1 (6 bases). CDR1 is MDHEN, CDR2 SYDVKM, per germline. The CDR3 runs to 12 residues. V was cut by 2 bases and J by 15 bases, with 14 bases left in between. CDR3 nucleotides: TGTGCCAGCAGTTTACGGGGGCTACATACGCATTTT. Its protein product is CASSLRGLHTHF.

The chain is built from TRBV28 and TRBJ2-7; D gene unclear. Germline V gene sequence: CDR1 MDHEN, CDR2 SYDVKM. V lost 1 base and J 5 bases, leaving 3 bases between the germline ends. This CDR3 has 11 amino acids. The CDR3 loop reads CASSLLNEQYF. In DNA form, the CDR3 reads TGTGCCAGCAGTTTATTGAACGAGCAGTACTTC. Full variable domain (rest looked up from reference TRBV28 and TRBJ2-7): DVKVTQSSRYLVKRTGEKVFLECVQDMDHENMFWYRQDPGLGLRLIYFSYDVKMKEKGDIPEGYSVSREKKERFSLILESASTNQTSMYLCASSLLNEQYFGPGTRLTVT.

The sample holds one count of this clone. The chain carries TRBV5-1 and TRBJ2-5, with D possibly matching TRBD1 (7 bases). Looked up from germline, CDR1 is SGHRS and CDR2 is YFSETQ. V was pared by 0 bases and J by 3 bases, with 15 bases between. CDR3 length: 16 residues. The CDR3 DNA is TGCGCCAGCAGCTTGGGCGGAGGGACAGTCAAAGAGACCCAGTACTTC. It specifies CASSLGGGTVKETQYF.

The gene calls are TRBV18 and TRBJ1-1; 7 bases align to TRBD1. Germline V gene data show CDR1 as KGHSH and CDR2 as LQKENI. Trimming took 3 bases from V and 0 from J; bases not matched to a gene: 1. This CDR3 is built from 14 residues. The CDR3 nucleotides are TGTGCCAGCTCACCCGGACAGGTGAACACTGAAGCTTTCTTT. It translates to CASSPGQVNTEAFF.

V and J are TRBV7-9 and TRBJ2-5; no definite D call. The CDR3 is 11 amino acids. Trimming cost V 7 bases and J 5 bases, with 8 bases left between them. Germline assignment: CDR1 SEHNR and CDR2 FQNEAQ (reference sequence). Here the CDR3 reads CASTLRETQYF. CDR3 in DNA: TGTGCCAGCACTTTACGGGAGACCCAGTACTTC.